This passage covers 21 T cell receptor beta chains from one sample sequenced in a study of blood T cell repertoires in COVID-19. The data were produced by immunoSEQ multiplex PCR, yet TCRdb's version contains in-frame clones alone and is incomplete. The repertoire consists of under 120,000 clones, with 69% occurring once and the leading ten covering about 5.9%. Sequences were obtained from peripheral blood. The receptors here all came from an elderly man with acute or convalescent COVID-19.

This clone was counted many times. V gene TRBV4-3 combines with J gene TRBJ2-3, with TRBD2 matching 8 bases. The trim removed 10 bases at V and 5 bases at J, leaving 17 bases unmatched. In germline, CDR1 is LGHNA, CDR2 YSLEER. The CDR3 runs 16 residues. This CDR3 is CATSSGAAGEVDTQYF. CDR3 sequence (DNA): TGCGCCACGTCCTCAGGGGCAGCGGGGGAGGTAGATACGCAGTATTTT.

This clone showed up many times. V and J are TRBV28 and TRBJ2-7; the D gene is possibly TRBD2 (5 bases). Trimming pared 10 bases from V and 0 bases from J, leaving 13 bases between. The V gene's germline CDR1 is MDHEN and CDR2 SYDVKM. The CDR3 has 13 residues. This CDR3 is CATRGPSSYEQYF. CDR3 nucleotide sequence: TGTGCCACTCGGGGTCCAAGCTCCTACGAGCAGTACTTC.

A single count supports this clone. The CDR3, as DNA: TGTGCCAGCAGCTCAGACAGGGTCTCACCCCTCCACTTT. Protein product: CASSSDRVSPLHF. The chain couples TRBV5-4 to TRBJ1-6, with 7 nucleotides matching TRBD1. Germline V gives CDR1 SGHNT, CDR2 YYREEE (reference sequence). J was trimmed by 10 bases and V by 3 bases; bases with no gene match: 4. This CDR3 has 13 amino acids.

The chain couples TRBV2 to TRBJ1-6; TRBD1 matches 7 bases. Germline-derived CDR1 and CDR2 are SNHLY and FYNNEI. Trimming removed 8 bases from V and 7 bases from J; junction bases left unmatched: 8. The CDR3 consists of 14 residues. The CDR3 nucleotides read TGTGCCAGCCAAGACAGGGCGAGGAATTCACCCCTCCACTTT. Its translation is CASQDRARNSPLHF.

This chain connects TRBV18 to TRBJ2-6; 9 bases fit TRBD1. Trimming cost V 6 bases and J 2 bases; bases outside gene matches: 8. There are 17 residues in the CDR3. Germline CDR1 is KGHSH and CDR2 is LQKENI. This CDR3 is CASSPTGGRPGANVLTF. CDR3 bases: TGTGCCAGCTCCCCGACAGGGGGACGCCCTGGGGCCAACGTCCTGACTTTC.

The chain carries TRBV15 and TRBJ2-5; D is possibly TRBD1 (5 bases). The germline V gene encodes CDR1 LNHNV and CDR2 YYDKDF (reference sequence). Trimming removed 5 bases from V and 2 bases from J, with 9 bases in between. The CDR3 is made up of 13 amino acids. CDR3 sequence (DNA): TGTGCCACCAGCGAAAGGACACAAGAGACCCAGTACTTC. Translation: CATSERTQETQYF.

This clone has more than one count but fewer than ten. The rearrangement joins TRBV5-8 to TRBJ2-1, with TRBD2 identical over 7 bases. The V gene's germline CDR1 is SGHTS and CDR2 YDEGEE. This CDR3 region has 14 residues. V lost 5 bases to trimming and J lost 12 bases; unmatched junction nucleotides: 14. CDR3 sequence reads: CASRHALRELRQFF. In DNA, the CDR3 is TGTGCCAGCAGGCATGCGTTGCGGGAGTTGAGGCAGTTCTTC.

V and J are TRBV7-2 and TRBJ2-5, with 8 bases that match TRBD2. Germline loops: CDR1 SGHTA, CDR2 FQGNSA. V dropped 8 bases and J dropped 2; count of bases not matched to a gene: 7. The CDR3 totals 14 residues. In DNA form, the CDR3 reads TGTGCCAGCGGTCGACTAGCGACGCAAGAGACCCAGTACTTC. Its protein is CASGRLATQETQYF.

V usage is TRBV6-4 and J usage is TRBJ1-1, with D possibly matching TRBD1 (6 bases). The germline V gene encodes CDR1 MRHNA and CDR2 SNTAGT. The CDR3 is made up of 13 amino acids. Trimming removed 4 bases at V and 5 bases at J, with 11 bases between. CDR3 protein: CASSVNRETEAFF. CDR3 coding DNA: TGTGCCAGCAGTGTAAACAGGGAAACTGAAGCTTTCTTT.

The chain couples TRBV10-3 to TRBJ2-7; D possibly corresponds to TRBD1 (6 bases). Per germline, CDR1 ENHRY and CDR2 SYGVKD. This CDR3 is 14 amino acids long. The V end was cut by 6 bases, the J end by 1 base, with 13 bases between. Written as DNA, the CDR3 is TGTGCCATCAGGGAGACAGGAAATTCCTACGAGCAGTACTTC. It is translated as CAIRETGNSYEQYF.

The chain has TRBV6-1 and TRBJ1-1; 10 bases map to TRBD1. CDR1 is MNHNS and CDR2 is SASEGT in the germline V gene. The CDR3 is made up of 15 amino acids. With V trimmed by 2 bases and J by 2 bases, 2 bases remained unmatched. In DNA form, the CDR3 reads TGTGCCAGCAGTGAATGGGACAGGGGAAACACTGAAGCTTTCTTT. It specifies CASSEWDRGNTEAFF.

This clone was recorded a few times. The chain couples TRBV24-1 to TRBJ1-1; D is undetermined. Trimming removed 3 bases at V and 1 base at J, with 11 bases between. The germline V gene encodes CDR1 KGHDR and CDR2 SFDVKD. This CDR3 is built from 15 residues. The CDR3 protein is CATSDRRNPNTEAFF. CDR3 in DNA: TGTGCCACCAGTGATCGGCGGAATCCGAACACTGAAGCTTTCTTT.

The chain links TRBV28 to TRBJ1-5, with a weak D call TRBD1 (5 bases). CDR3 length equals 13 residues. Looked up from germline, CDR1 is MDHEN and CDR2 is SYDVKM. With 11 bases removed from V and 5 bases from J, the gap between germline ends came to 16 bases. The CDR3 sequence: CAVRTRDYQPQHF. The CDR3 coding sequence is TGTGCCGTCCGGACAAGGGATTATCAGCCCCAGCATTTT.

This chain uses TRBV9 with TRBJ1-2; 7 bases fit TRBD1. Germline V gene lookup returns CDR1 SGDLS and CDR2 YYNGEE. Trimming cost V 4 bases and J 4 bases; bases outside gene matches: 7. This CDR3 has 14 amino acids. CDR3 loop: CASSSHDRAYGYTF. In nucleotides, the CDR3 is TGTGCCAGCAGCTCCCACGACAGGGCCTATGGCTACACCTTC.

The V and J genes are TRBV6-2 or TRBV6-3 and TRBJ1-1; 8 bases agree with TRBD1. CDR1 MNHEY and CDR2 SVGEGT come from the germline V gene. Trimming cost V 4 bases and J 5 bases; bases outside gene matches: 9. The length of the CDR3 is 15 residues. DNA for the CDR3: TGTGCCAGCAGTTTTTCCGGACAGGGTGGAACTGAAGCTTTCTTT. This encodes CASSFSGQGGTEAFF.

The chain joins TRBV7-2 to TRBJ1-2; perhaps TRBD1 as D (6 bases). This CDR3 contains 12 residues. The germline CDR1 and CDR2 sequences are SGHTA and FQGNSA. Trimming shortened V by 5 bases and J by 8 bases, and 12 bases separated the two germline ends. CDR3 DNA sequence: TGTGCCAGCAGCCGGAGGACAGTCGGCTACACCTTC. As protein: CASSRRTVGYTF.

This clone was counted between two and nine times. This rearrangement joins TRBV19 to TRBJ2-2; 10 bases map to TRBD1. CDR1 is LNHDA and CDR2 is SQIVND in the germline V gene (reference sequence). The CDR3 is 16 residues long. V lost 6 bases, J lost 6 bases, and 10 bases stayed unmatched. The CDR3 spells CASRYRDRGGSGELFF. The CDR3 DNA sequence: TGTGCCAGTAGATACCGGGACAGGGGTGGTTCCGGGGAGCTGTTTTTT.

The rearrangement uses TRBV18 and TRBJ2-7, with D perhaps TRBD2 (6 bases). Per the germline V gene, CDR1 is KGHSH and CDR2 is LQKENI. The CDR3 runs 16 residues. The V and J ends lost 5 bases and 5 bases respectively, with 22 bases between them. The CDR3 nucleotides read TGTGCCAGCTCAGACTACCCCCCTGCGGGACGGGACGAGCAGTACTTC. It is translated as CASSDYPPAGRDEQYF.

This rearrangement joins TRBV19 to TRBJ2-2; perhaps TRBD2 as D (6 bases). Trimming cost V 2 bases and J 2 bases, with 9 bases left between them. The germline V gene encodes CDR1 LNHDA and CDR2 SQIVND (reference sequence). The CDR3 is made up of 15 amino acids. Written as DNA, the CDR3 is TGTGCCAGTAGTATAAATAGCGGTAACACCGGGGAGCTGTTTTTT. Protein product: CASSINSGNTGELFF.

The chain is built from TRBV2 and TRBJ2-5, with D possibly matching TRBD2 (6 bases). Germline values: CDR1 SNHLY, CDR2 FYNNEI. Trimming left V 6 bases short and J 5 bases short, with 13 bases between. This CDR3 has 13 amino acids. DNA for the CDR3: TGTGCCAGCAGCCTAGGTGGGAGGGAGACCCAGTACTTC. Its translation: CASSLGGRETQYF.

The V call is TRBV28, the J call TRBJ1-4; 8 positions agree with TRBD1. The CDR3 contains 16 residues. V gave up 6 bases and J gave up 3 bases; unmatched junction bases: 9. Germline-derived CDR1 and CDR2 are MDHEN and SYDVKM. CDR3 sequence reads: CASSGLGQGANEKLFF. The CDR3, as DNA: TGTGCCAGCAGCGGGCTAGGACAGGGTGCTAATGAAAAACTGTTTTTT.